This T cell receptor (beta chain) was obtained from a study of identical twins. In its sample, this clonotype was seen once. Its cognate antigen is unknown. Study-wide findings and caveats: Conclusions came from cross-sectional statistical analysis, not from following the same donors.

CDR1 and CDR2 (germline): SGHRS, YFSETQ. Trimming stripped 4 bases from V and 6 bases from J, with 10 bases between. This CDR3 spans 12 amino acids. TCRdb used MiXCR to reprocess the 5' RACE reads, holding one entry per CDR3 protein. The repertoire holds fewer than 550,000 distinct CDR3 sequences, with roughly 15% as singletons. This sample was shared with a second study, whose subject was yellow fever vaccine responses in identical twins.

Material for sequencing was CD4+ T cells sorted from blood. The V and J genes are TRBV5-1 and TRBJ2-5; unclear D gene. This TCR was recovered from a woman aged 18-35 years in good health. CDR3 region: CASSQEGKTQYF. CDR3 in DNA: TGCGCCAGCAGCCAGGAAGGAAAGACCCAGTACTTC.